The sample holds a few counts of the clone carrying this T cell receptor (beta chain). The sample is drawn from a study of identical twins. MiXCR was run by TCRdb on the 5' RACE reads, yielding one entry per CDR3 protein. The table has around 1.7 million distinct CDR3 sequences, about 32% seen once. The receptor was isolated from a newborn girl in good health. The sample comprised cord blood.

CDR3 sequence reads: CAISVLNRDRGHEQYF. The CDR3 DNA sequence: TGTGCCATCAGTGTTCTCAACCGGGACAGGGGCCACGAGCAGTACTTC. The chain is built from TRBV10-3 and TRBJ2-7, with 10 nucleotides matching TRBD1. Germline V gene lookup returns CDR1 ENHRY and CDR2 SYGVKD. CDR3 length: 16 amino acids. Trimming at V came to 4 bases and at J to 5 bases, leaving 11 bases not matched to a gene.